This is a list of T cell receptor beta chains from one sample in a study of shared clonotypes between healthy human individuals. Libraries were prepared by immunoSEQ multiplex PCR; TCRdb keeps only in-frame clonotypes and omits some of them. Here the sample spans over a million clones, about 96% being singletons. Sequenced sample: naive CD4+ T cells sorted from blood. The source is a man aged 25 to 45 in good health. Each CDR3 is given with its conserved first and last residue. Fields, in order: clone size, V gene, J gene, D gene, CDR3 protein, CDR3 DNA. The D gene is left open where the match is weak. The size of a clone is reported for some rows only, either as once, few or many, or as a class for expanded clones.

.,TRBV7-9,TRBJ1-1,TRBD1,CASSLGGTGTLRGTEAFF,TGTGCCAGCAGCTTAGGGGGGACAGGGACCCTGCGGGGCACTGAAGCTTTCTTT
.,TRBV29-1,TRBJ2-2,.,CSVEDLGGKGPHPGELFF,TGCAGCGTTGAAGATCTTGGGGGCAAGGGACCTCATCCCGGGGAGCTGTTTTTT
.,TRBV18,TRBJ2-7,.,CASSPLVGDYEQYF,TGTGCCAGCTCACCACTGGTAGGGGACTACGAGCAGTACTTC
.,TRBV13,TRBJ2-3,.,CASSLGTGLRIITDTQYF,TGTGCCAGCAGCTTAGGTACAGGACTCCGGATTATCACAGATACGCAGTATTTT
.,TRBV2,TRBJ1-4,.,CASSGMGQANEKLFF,TGTGCCAGCAGTGGAATGGGGCAAGCTAATGAAAAACTGTTTTTT
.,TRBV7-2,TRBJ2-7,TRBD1,CASNLRGPDGEQYF,TGTGCCAGCAACTTGAGGGGGCCGGACGGAGAGCAGTACTTC
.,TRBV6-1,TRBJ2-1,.,CASTLSHSSYNEQFF,TGTGCCAGCACTCTTAGCCATAGCTCCTACAATGAGCAGTTCTTC
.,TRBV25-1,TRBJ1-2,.,CASSETGLGYTF,TGTGCCAGCAGTGAAACAGGGTTAGGTTACACCTTC
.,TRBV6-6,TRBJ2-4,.,CASKEPRLAKNIQYF,TGTGCCAGCAAAGAACCCAGACTAGCCAAAAACATTCAGTACTTC
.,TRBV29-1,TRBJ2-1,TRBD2,CSGVSGSSYNEQFF,TGCAGCGGAGTTAGCGGGAGCTCCTACAATGAGCAGTTCTTC
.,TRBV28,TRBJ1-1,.,CASTLQDPNTEAFF,TGTGCCAGCACTTTGCAGGACCCGAACACTGAAGCTTTCTTT
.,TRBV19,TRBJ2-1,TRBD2,CASSPGGSGRGEQFF,TGTGCCAGTAGTCCTGGGGGTAGCGGGAGAGGTGAGCAGTTCTTC
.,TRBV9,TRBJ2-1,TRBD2,CASSVGLADTFSYNEQFF,TGTGCCAGCAGCGTAGGACTAGCGGACACCTTCTCCTACAATGAGCAGTTCTTC
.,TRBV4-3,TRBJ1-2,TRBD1,CASSQEGTGVTYGYTF,TGCGCCAGCAGCCAAGAAGGGACAGGGGTAACATATGGCTACACCTTC
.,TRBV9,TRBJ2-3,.,CASGGTEDTQYF,TGTGCCAGCGGCGGGACAGAAGATACGCAGTATTTT
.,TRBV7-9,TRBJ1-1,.,CASSLVRGMGTEAFF,TGTGCCAGCAGCTTAGTGCGGGGTATGGGTACTGAAGCTTTCTTT
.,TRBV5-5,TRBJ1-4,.,CASSLRYGDEKLFF,TGTGCCAGCAGCTTGAGGTATGGGGATGAAAAACTGTTTTTT
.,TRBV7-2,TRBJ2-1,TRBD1,CASSFGTGNGYEQFF,TGTGCCAGCAGCTTTGGGACAGGGAACGGCTATGAGCAGTTCTTC
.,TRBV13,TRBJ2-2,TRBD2,CASSLAPSGSLTGELFF,TGTGCCAGCAGCTTAGCTCCTAGCGGGAGTCTCACCGGGGAGCTGTTTTTT
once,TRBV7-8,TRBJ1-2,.,CASSLEVRGAWGYTF,TGTGCCAGCAGCTTAGAGGTCAGGGGTGCCTGGGGCTACACCTTC
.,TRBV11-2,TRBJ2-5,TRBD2,CASSLVRAGALETQYF,TGTGCCAGCAGCTTAGTAAGAGCGGGAGCATTAGAGACCCAGTACTTC
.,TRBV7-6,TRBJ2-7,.,CASSTPGLYEQYF,TGTGCCAGCAGCACACCGGGCCTCTACGAGCAGTACTTC